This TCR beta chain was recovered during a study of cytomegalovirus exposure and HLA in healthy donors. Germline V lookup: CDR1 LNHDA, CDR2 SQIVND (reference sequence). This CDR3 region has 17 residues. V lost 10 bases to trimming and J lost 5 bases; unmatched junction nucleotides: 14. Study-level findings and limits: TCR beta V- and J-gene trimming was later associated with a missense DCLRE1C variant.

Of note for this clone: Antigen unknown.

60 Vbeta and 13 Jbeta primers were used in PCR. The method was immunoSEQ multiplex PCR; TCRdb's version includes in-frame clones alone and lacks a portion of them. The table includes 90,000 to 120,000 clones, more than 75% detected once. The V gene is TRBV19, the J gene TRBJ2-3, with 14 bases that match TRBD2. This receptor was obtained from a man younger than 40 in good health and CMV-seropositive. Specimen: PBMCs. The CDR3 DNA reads TGTGCCACCAGGGGGAGGACTAGCGGGGGGCCACAAGATACGCAGTATTTT. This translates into CATRGRTSGGPQDTQYF.